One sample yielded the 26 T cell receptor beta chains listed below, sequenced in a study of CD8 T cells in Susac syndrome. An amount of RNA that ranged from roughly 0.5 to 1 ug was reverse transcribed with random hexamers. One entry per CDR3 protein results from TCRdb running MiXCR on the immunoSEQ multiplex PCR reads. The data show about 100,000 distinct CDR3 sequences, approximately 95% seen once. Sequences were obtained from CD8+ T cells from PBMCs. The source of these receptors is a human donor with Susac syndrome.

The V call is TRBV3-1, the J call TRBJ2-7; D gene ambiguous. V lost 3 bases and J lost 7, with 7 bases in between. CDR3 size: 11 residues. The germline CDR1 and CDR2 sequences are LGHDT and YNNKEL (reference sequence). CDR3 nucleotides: TGTGCCAGCAGCCAGGACCAAGAGCAGTACTTC. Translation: CASSQDQEQYF.

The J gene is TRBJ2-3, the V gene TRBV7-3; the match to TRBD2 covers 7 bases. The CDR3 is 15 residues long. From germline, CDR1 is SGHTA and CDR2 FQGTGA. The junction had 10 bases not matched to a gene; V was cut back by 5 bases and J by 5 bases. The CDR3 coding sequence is TGTGCCAGCAGCCCGGCGGGGGTAGCGGGAGATACGCAGTATTTT. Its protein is CASSPAGVAGDTQYF. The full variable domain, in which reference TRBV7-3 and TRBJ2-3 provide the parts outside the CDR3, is GAGVSQTPSNKVTEKGKYVELRCDPISGHTALYWYRQSLGQGPEFLIYFQGTGAADDSGLPNDRFFAVRPEGSVSTLKIQRTERGDSAVYLCASSPAGVAGDTQYFGPGTRLTVL.

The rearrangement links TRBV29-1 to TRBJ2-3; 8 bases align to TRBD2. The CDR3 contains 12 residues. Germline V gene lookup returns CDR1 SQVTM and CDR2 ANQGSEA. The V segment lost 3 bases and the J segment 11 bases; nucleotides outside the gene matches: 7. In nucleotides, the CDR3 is TGCAGCGTTGAGGGGGTAGCGGGGAGGCAGTATTTT. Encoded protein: CSVEGVAGRQYF.

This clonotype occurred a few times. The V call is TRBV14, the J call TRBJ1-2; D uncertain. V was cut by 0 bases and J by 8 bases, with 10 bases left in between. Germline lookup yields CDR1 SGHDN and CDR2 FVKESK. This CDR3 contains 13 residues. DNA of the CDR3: TGTGCCAGCAGCCAAGATCGCGTGAGGGGCTACACCTTC. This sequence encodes CASSQDRVRGYTF.

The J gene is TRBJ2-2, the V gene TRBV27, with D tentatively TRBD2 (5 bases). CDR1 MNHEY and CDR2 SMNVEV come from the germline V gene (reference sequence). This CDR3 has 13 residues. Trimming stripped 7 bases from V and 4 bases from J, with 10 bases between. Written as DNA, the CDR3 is TGTGCCAGCACCCGAGGAGGCACCGGGGAGCTGTTTTTT. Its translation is CASTRGGTGELFF.

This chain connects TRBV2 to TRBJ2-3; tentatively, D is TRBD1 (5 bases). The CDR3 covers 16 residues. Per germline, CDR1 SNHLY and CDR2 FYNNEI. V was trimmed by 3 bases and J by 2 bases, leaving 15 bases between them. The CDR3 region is CASSDPETETTDTQYF. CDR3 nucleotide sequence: TGTGCCAGCAGTGACCCAGAGACAGAGACCACAGATACGCAGTATTTT.

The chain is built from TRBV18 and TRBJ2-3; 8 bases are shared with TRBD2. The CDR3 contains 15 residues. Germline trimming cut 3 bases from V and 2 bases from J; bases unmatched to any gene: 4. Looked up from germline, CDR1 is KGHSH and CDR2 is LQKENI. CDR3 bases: TGTGCCAGCTCACCCACTAGCGGTGACACAGATACGCAGTATTTT. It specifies CASSPTSGDTDTQYF.

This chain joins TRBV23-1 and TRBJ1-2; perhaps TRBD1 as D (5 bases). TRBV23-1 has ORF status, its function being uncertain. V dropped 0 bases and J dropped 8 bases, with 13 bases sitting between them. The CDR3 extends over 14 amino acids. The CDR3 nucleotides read TGCGCCAGCAGTCAATCAAACGGGGCTCAAGGCTACACCTTC. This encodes CASSQSNGAQGYTF.

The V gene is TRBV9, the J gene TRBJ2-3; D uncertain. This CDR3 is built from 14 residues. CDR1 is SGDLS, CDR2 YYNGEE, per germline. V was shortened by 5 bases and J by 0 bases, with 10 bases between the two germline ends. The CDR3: CASRPTASTDTQYF. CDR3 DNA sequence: TGTGCCAGCAGACCGACGGCTAGCACAGATACGCAGTATTTT.

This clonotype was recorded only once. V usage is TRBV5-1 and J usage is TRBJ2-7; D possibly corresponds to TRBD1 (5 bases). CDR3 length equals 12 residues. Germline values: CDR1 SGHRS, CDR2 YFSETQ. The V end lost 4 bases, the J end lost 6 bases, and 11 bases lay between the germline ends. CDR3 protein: CASSGRAAEQYF. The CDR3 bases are TGCGCCAGCAGCGGCAGGGCGGCCGAGCAGTACTTC.

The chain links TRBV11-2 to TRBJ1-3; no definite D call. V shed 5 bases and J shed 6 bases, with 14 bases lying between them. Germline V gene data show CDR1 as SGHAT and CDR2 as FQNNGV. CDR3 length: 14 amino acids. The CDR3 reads CASSHPRRQNTIYF. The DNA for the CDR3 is TGTGCCAGCAGCCATCCCCGAAGGCAAAACACCATATATTTT.

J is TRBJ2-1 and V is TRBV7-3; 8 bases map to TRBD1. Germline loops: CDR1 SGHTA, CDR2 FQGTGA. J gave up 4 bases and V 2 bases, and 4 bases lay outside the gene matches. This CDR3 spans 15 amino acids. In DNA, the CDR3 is TGTGCCAGCAGCTTAGAGGGACAGGCGTACAATGAGCAGTTCTTC. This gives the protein CASSLEGQAYNEQFF.

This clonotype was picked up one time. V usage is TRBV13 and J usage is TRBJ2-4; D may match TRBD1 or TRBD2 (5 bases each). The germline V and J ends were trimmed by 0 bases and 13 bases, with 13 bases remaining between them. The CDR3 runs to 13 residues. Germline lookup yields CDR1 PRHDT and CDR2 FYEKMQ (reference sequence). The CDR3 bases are TGTGCCAGCAGCTTAGGCCGGGGCCCAGGACAGTACTTC. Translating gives CASSLGRGPGQYF. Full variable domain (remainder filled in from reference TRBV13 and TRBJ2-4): AAGVIQSPRHLIKEKRETATLKCYPIPRHDTVYWYQQGPGQDPQFLISFYEKMQSDKGSIPDRFSAQQFSDYHSELNMSSLELGDSALYFCASSLGRGPGQYFGAGTRLSVL.

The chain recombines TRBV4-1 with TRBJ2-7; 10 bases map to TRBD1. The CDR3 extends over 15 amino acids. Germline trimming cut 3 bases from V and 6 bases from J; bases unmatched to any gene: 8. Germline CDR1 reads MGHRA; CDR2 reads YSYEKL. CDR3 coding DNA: TGCGCCAGCAGCCAGGGAGGACAGGGGGTCGGCGAGCAGTACTTC. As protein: CASSQGGQGVGEQYF.

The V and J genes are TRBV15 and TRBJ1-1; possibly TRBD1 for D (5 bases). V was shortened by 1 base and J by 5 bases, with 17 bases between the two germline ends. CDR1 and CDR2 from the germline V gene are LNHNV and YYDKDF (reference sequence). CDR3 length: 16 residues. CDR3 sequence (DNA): TGTGCCACCAGCAGAGGGTCCCTTGAGGAGGGGACTGAAGCTTTCTTT. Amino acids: CATSRGSLEEGTEAFF.

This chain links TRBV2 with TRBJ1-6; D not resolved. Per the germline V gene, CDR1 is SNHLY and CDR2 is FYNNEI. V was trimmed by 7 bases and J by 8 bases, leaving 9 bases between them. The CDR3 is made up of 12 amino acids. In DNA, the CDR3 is TGTGCCAGCACAGGAGATTATTCACCCCTCCACTTT. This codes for CASTGDYSPLHF. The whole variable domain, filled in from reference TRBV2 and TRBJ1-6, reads EPEVTQTPSHQVTQMGQEVILRCVPISNHLYFYWYRQILGQKVEFLVSFYNNEISEKSEIFDDQFSVERPDGSNFTLKIRSTKLEDSAMYFCASTGDYSPLHFGNGTRLTVT.

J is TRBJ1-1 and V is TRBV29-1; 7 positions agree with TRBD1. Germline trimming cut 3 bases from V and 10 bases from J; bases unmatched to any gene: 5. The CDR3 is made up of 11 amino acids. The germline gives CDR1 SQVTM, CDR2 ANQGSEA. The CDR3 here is CSVDGRGGAFF. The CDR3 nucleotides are TGCAGCGTTGACGGCAGGGGGGGAGCTTTCTTT. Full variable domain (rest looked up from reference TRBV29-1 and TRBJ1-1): SAVISQKPSRDICQRGTSLTIQCQVDSQVTMMFWYRQQPGQSLTLIATANQGSEATYESGFVIDKFPISRPNLTFSTLTVSNMSPEDSSIYLCSVDGRGGAFFGQGTRLTVV.

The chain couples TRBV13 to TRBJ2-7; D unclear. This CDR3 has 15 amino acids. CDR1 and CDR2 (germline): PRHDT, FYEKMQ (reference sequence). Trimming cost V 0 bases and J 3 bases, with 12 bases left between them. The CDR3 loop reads CASSLGLSWLYEQYF. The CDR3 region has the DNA TGTGCCAGCAGCTTAGGTTTATCATGGCTCTACGAGCAGTACTTC.

The CDR3, as DNA: TGTGCCAGCCATTCTAGCGGGAGGAGGTACGAGCAGTACTTC. It translates to CASHSSGRRYEQYF. The chain employs TRBV2 and TRBJ2-7; TRBD2 agrees at 11 bases. V was clipped by 8 bases and J by 4 bases; unmatched bases: 7. CDR1 SNHLY and CDR2 FYNNEI come from the germline V gene. The CDR3 totals 14 residues.

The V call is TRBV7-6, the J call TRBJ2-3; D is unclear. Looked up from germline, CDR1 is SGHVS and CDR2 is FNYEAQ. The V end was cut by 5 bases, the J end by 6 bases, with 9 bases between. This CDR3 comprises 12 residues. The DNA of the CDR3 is TGTGCCAGCAGCCGCCCCGGGGATACGCAGTATTTT. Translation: CASSRPGDTQYF.

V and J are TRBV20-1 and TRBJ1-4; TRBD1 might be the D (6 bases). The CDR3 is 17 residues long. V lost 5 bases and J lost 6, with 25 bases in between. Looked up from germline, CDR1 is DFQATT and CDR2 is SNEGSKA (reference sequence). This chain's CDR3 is CSASGLNADSLYEKLFF. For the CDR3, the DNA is TGCAGTGCTTCAGGCCTAAACGCGGACAGCTTGTATGAAAAACTGTTTTTT.

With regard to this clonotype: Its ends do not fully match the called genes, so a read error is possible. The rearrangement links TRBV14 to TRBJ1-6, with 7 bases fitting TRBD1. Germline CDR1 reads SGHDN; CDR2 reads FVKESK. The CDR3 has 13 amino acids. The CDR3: CASSQTGYSPLHF. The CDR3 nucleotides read TGTGCCAGCAGCCAGACAGGGTACTCACCCCTCCATTTT.

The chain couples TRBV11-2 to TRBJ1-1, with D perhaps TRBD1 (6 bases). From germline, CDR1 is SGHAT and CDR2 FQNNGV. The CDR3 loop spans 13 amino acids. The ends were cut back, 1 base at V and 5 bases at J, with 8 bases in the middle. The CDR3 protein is CASSLGRGTEAFF. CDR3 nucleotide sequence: TGTGCCAGCAGCTTAGGGAGGGGGACTGAAGCTTTCTTT.

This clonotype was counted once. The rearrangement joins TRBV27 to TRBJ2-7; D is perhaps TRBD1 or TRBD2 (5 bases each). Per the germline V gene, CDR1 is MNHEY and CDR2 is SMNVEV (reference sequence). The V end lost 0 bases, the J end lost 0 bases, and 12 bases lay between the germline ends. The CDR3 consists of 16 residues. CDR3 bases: TGTGCCAGCAGTTTATCGGGACCTACCCCCTCCTACGAGCAGTACTTC. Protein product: CASSLSGPTPSYEQYF.

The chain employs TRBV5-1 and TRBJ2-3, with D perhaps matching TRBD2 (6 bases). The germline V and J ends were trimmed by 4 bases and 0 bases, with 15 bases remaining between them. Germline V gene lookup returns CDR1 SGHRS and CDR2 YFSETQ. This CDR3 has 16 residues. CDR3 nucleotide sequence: TGCGCCAGCAGCGAGGGACCTAGCGCCAGCACAGATACGCAGTATTTT. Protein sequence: CASSEGPSASTDTQYF.

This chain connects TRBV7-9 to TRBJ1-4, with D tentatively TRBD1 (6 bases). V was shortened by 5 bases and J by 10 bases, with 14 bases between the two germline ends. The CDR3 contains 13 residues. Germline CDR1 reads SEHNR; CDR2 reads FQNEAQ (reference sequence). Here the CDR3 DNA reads TGTGCCAGCAGCCGGACAGCGGGCGGAAAACTGTTTTTT. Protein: CASSRTAGGKLFF.